This T cell receptor (beta chain) is drawn from a study of blood T cell repertoires in COVID-19. In the study's own analysis: Reference gene primers were amplified, and this amplification served to estimate nucleated cell counts. Sequenced by immunoSEQ multiplex PCR; TCRdb stores in-frame clones only, minus some. D and trimming come from the DNA, and the V and J calls and clone size come from that table. The repertoire consists of a few hundred thousand clones, with around 87% occurring once and the leading ten covering more than 0.8%. The length of the CDR3 is 15 residues. V was clipped by 5 bases and J by 5 bases, with 19 bases between them. Germline-derived CDR1 and CDR2 are SGHVS and FQNEAQ. Recovery meant two consecutive negative NP/OP PCR tests, professional clearance, or resolved symptoms.

This rearrangement joins TRBV7-8 to TRBJ2-7; D might be TRBD2 (6 bases). Source material: PBMCs or T cells enriched from blood (not recorded which). This TCR derives from a man between 18 and 35 years old who had recovered from COVID-19. The CDR3 DNA is TGTGCCAGCAGCCTGGGGGGAGTGGGTCGGAACGAGCAGTACTTC. This codes for CASSLGGVGRNEQYF.